The 10 T cell receptor beta chains below were found in one sample sequenced in a study of technical replicates of blood from several donors. Here immunoSEQ multiplex PCR was the method, and the copy in TCRdb shows in-frame clones only, minus some. The data contain approximately 81,000 clones, around 96% of them singletons. The sample consisted of T cells isolated from PBMCs. The source is a human donor in good health.

This clone occurred once. The rearrangement links TRBV6-1 to TRBJ2-3; 9 nucleotides agree with TRBD2. Germline V gene data show CDR1 as MNHNS and CDR2 as SASEGT. This CDR3 is 16 amino acids long. J lost 0 bases, V lost 0 bases, and 1 base had no gene match. The CDR3 DNA follows: TGTGCCAGCAGTGAAGCAACTAGCGGGAGCACAGATACGCAGTATTTT. It encodes CASSEATSGSTDTQYF.

This sequence joins TRBV11-3 and TRBJ1-1, with a tentative D call TRBD1 (5 bases). The V end was cut by 0 bases, the J end by 1 base, with 12 bases between. This CDR3 contains 16 residues. The germline V gene encodes CDR1 SGHNT and CDR2 YENEEA. The CDR3 sequence is CASSLEKTGWNTEAFF. CDR3 bases: TGTGCCAGCAGCTTAGAAAAAACAGGCTGGAACACTGAAGCTTTCTTT.

This sequence joins TRBV5-1 and TRBJ2-5; D is undetermined. In germline, CDR1 is SGHRS, CDR2 YFSETQ. The V and J ends lost 2 bases and 2 bases respectively, with 7 bases between them. The CDR3 covers 13 residues. CDR3 nucleotide sequence: TGCGCCAGCAGCTTCAGGAAACAAGAGACCCAGTACTTC. This sequence encodes CASSFRKQETQYF. The variable domain in full, with the rest retrieved from reference TRBV5-1 and TRBJ2-5, is KAGVTQTPRYLIKTRGQQVTLSCSPISGHRSVSWYQQTPGQGLQFLFEYFSETQRNKGNFPGRFSGRQFSNSRSEMNVSTLELGDSALYLCASSFRKQETQYFGPGTRLLVL.

This clone appeared once. This rearrangement joins TRBV28 to TRBJ2-1, with D perhaps TRBD1 (5 bases). The CDR3 contains 14 residues. Trimming shortened V by 1 base and J by 4 bases, and 8 bases separated the two germline ends. CDR1 and CDR2 (germline): MDHEN, SYDVKM. As DNA, the CDR3 is TGTGCCAGCAGTTTATTCCCAGGGTACAATGAGCAGTTCTTC. It yields the protein CASSLFPGYNEQFF.

This sequence joins TRBV11-3 and TRBJ1-1, with D perhaps matching TRBD1 (6 bases). Germline CDR1 SGHNT, CDR2 YENEEA. This CDR3 has 13 residues. The V end lost 1 base, the J end lost 10 bases, and 13 bases lay between the germline ends. The CDR3 here is CASSLAGGRPAFF. CDR3 DNA: TGTGCCAGCAGCTTAGCCGGGGGGCGCCCAGCTTTCTTT.

The chain has TRBV19 and TRBJ2-7; TRBD1 might be the D (7 bases). Trimming took 1 base from V and 0 from J, leaving 10 bases between them. CDR3 length equals 15 residues. Germline CDR1 reads LNHDA; CDR2 reads SQIVND (reference sequence). The chain's CDR3 is CASSIGRDSSYEQYF. CDR3 coding DNA: TGTGCCAGTAGTATAGGGCGGGACAGCTCCTACGAGCAGTACTTC.

This clone occurred once. The J gene is TRBJ1-2, the V gene TRBV29-1, with a tentative D call TRBD1 (5 bases). Germline loops: CDR1 SQVTM, CDR2 ANQGSEA. V was shortened by 5 bases and J by 7 bases, with 14 bases between the two germline ends. This CDR3 region has 12 residues. The CDR3 is CSVWGWQFGYTF. The CDR3 region has the DNA TGCAGCGTTTGGGGCTGGCAATTTGGCTACACCTTC.

The DNA for the CDR3 is TGTGCCAGCAGCTTTGGACAGGGGTACGAGCAGTACTTC. It translates to CASSFGQGYEQYF. The V call is TRBV11-2, the J call TRBJ2-7; 9 bases are shared with TRBD1. The CDR3 is 13 residues long. Trimming removed 3 bases from V and 4 bases from J; junction bases left unmatched: 1. Germline V lookup: CDR1 SGHAT, CDR2 FQNNGV.

This rearrangement joins TRBV15 to TRBJ2-7; D uncertain. V was pared by 0 bases and J by 2 bases, with 5 bases between. The CDR3 has 13 amino acids. Germline CDR1 reads LNHNV; CDR2 reads YYDKDF (reference sequence). The CDR3 is CATSRDQAYEQYF. The CDR3 DNA follows: TGTGCCACCAGCAGAGACCAGGCCTACGAGCAGTACTTC.

The rearrangement uses TRBV1 and TRBJ2-2; the table gives TRBD1 as D, unverified against the DNA. TRBV1 is classified as a pseudogene. The CDR3 extends over 14 amino acids. CDR3 DNA: TGCACCGCCGGGCCGGGACAAAACACCGGGGAGCTGTTTTTT. Translated: CTAGPGQNTGELFF.